This record looks at one TCR beta chain sequence and its context. Its target is not known. Distinct nucleotide sequences in the sample also encode this CDR3. The sample comes from a study of cytomegalovirus exposure and HLA in healthy donors. General study findings and limits: In a later analysis, donors in an Asian-associated ancestry cluster reportedly had fewer N-insertions in productive TCRs than the cohort mean. Immune exposure was documented only through CMV serostatus.

The PCR made use of 60 Vbeta and 13 Jbeta primers. Clones were read by immunoSEQ multiplex PCR, and TCRdb kept only the in-frame ones, dropping some. Of 170,000 or so clones listed, 80% to 85% are singletons. In germline, CDR1 is LNHNV, CDR2 YYDKDF (reference sequence). The length of the CDR3 is 15 residues. Trimming took 2 bases from V and 1 from J; bases not matched to a gene: 0. The origin of this receptor is a woman aged 25 to 39 in good health and CMV-seronegative. The V and J genes are TRBV15 and TRBJ2-3; TRBD2 aligns across 10 bases. Material: PBMCs. In DNA form, the CDR3 reads TGTGCCACCAGCAGACTAGCGGGGGGCACAGATACGCAGTATTTT. Its protein product is CATSRLAGGTDTQYF.